The T cell receptor beta chain described here comes from a study of T cell responses to AZD1222 COVID-19 vaccine. Germline assignment: CDR1 SQVTM and CDR2 ANQGSEA. The CDR3 consists of 11 residues. Deletions cut 2 bases from V and 4 bases from J, with 3 bases between. Sequencing was performed with immunoSEQ multiplex PCR; in TCRdb, only in-frame clones are kept and a portion is missing. The sample lists 130,000 or so clones; 80% to 95% were seen once. Findings of the study overall: The donor cohort was predominantly white British with a female majority, and clonal diversity may have been underestimated. Seropositivity was recorded at baseline in only 6 or 7 AZD1222 recipients. Spike was spanned by vaccine-associated CD4 TCRs, which were dominant at 160-218 and 743-854.

A note on this clone: Its antigen is as yet unknown.

The sequences come from peripheral blood, collected 28 days after the second dose of the MenACWY control vaccine. The chain carries TRBV29-1 and TRBJ1-3, with no clear D. The sequence derives from an adult who received the MenACWY meningococcal vaccine as a control. CDR3 amino acids: CSVEKGNTIYF. In nucleotides, the CDR3 is TGCAGCGTTGAAAAAGGAAACACCATATATTTT.